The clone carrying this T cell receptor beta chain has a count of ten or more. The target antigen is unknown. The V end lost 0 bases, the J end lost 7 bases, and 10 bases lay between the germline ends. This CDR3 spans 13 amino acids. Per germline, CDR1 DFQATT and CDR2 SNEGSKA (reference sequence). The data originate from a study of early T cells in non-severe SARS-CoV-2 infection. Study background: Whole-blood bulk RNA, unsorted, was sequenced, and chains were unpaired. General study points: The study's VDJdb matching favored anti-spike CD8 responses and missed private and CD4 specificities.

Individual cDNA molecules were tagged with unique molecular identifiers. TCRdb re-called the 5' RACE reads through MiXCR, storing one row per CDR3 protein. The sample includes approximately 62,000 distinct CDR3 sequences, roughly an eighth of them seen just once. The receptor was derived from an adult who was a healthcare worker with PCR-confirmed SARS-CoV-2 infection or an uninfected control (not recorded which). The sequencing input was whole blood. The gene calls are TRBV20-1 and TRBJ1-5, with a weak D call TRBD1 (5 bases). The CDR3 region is CSARDGGYQPQHF. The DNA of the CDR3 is TGCAGTGCTAGAGATGGGGGGTACCAGCCCCAGCATTTT.